This T cell receptor beta chain derives from a study of cytomegalovirus exposure and HLA in healthy donors. Study-wide results and caveats: The authors enumerated over 150 TCR beta chains as linked to cytomegalovirus.

The repertoire was sequenced with immunoSEQ multiplex PCR; TCRdb's copy has only in-frame clones and lacks some. The sample yields around 150,000 clones, 88% seen once. CDR1 MDHEN and CDR2 SYDVKM come from the germline V gene. The CDR3 has 12 residues. Trimming pared 2 bases from V and 8 bases from J, leaving 9 bases between. In regard to this clone: The target antigen is unknown.

The chain joins TRBV28 to TRBJ1-2; a possible D gene is TRBD1 (5 bases). The source is a man aged 18 to 35 in good health and CMV-seronegative. Sequenced input: PBMCs. Written as DNA, the CDR3 is TGTGCCAGCAGTTTAGAAGGACAAGGCTACACCTTC. This codes for CASSLEGQGYTF.